This T cell receptor beta chain was profiled in a study of a mutant IDH1 vaccine in newly diagnosed glioma. Turning to the study itself: Former treatment meant radiotherapy, temozolomide, or both; the majority had gotten both.

As concerns this clone: Antigen unknown.

The time point was: week 23, last vaccination. Topical imiquimod was applied with each vaccine dose, which held 300 ug of mutant IDH1 20-mer peptide. Profiling relied on immunoSEQ multiplex PCR, and the TCRdb table lists in-frame clones only, not all of them. The table records under 45,000 clones, approximately 90% of them present only once. Germline CDR1 GTSNPN, CDR2 SVGIG (reference sequence). Trimming left V 6 bases short and J 1 base short, with 6 bases between. The CDR3 is made up of 11 amino acids. The TCR originated in a man aged 50 to 60 with glioma. The input for sequencing was PBMCs, taken from a glioma patient whose treatment included an IDH1 peptide vaccine. The J gene is TRBJ1-1, the V gene TRBV30; the D is unclear. CDR3 DNA: TGTGCCTGTCAGAGGAACACTGAAGCTTTCTTT. Amino acids: CACQRNTEAFF.